This T cell receptor beta chain stems from a study of blood T cell repertoires in COVID-19. Study-level background: COVID-19 samples collected from the United States, Italy and Spain covered acute and convalescent phases. Sources were T cells, B-cell-depleted T cells, or PBMCs; the material itself was cDNA or gDNA.

The method was immunoSEQ multiplex PCR; TCRdb's version includes in-frame clones alone and lacks a portion of them. The sample consists of about 140,000 clones, about four fifths of them appearing once. Germline assignment: CDR1 SGHTA and CDR2 FQGTGA. V was clipped by 4 bases and J by 6 bases, with 11 bases between them. This CDR3 is built from 13 residues. The V call is TRBV7-3, the J call TRBJ2-3, with D unclear. Material for sequencing was peripheral blood. This receptor was taken from a human donor in a cohort sampled during active COVID-19. Here the CDR3 DNA reads TGTGCCAGCAGCTGGGCTGGGTCGGATACGCAGTATTTT. Translation gives CASSWAGSDTQYF. The complete variable domain, with remaining parts taken from reference TRBV7-3 and TRBJ2-3, reads GAGVSQTPSNKVTEKGKYVELRCDPISGHTALYWYRQSLGQGPEFLIYFQGTGAADDSGLPNDRFFAVRPEGSVSTLKIQRTERGDSAVYLCASSWAGSDTQYFGPGTRLTVL.